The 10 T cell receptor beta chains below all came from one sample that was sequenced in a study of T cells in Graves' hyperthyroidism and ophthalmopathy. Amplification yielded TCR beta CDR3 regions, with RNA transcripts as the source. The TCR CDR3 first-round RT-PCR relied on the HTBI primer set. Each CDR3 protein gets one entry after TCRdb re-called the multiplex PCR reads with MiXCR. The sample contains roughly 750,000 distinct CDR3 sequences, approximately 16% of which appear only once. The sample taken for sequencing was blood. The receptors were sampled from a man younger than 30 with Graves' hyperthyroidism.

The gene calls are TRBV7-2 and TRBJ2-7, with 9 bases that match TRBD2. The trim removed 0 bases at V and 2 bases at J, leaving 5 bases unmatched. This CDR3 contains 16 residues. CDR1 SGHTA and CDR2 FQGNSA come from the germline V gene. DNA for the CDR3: TGTGCCAGCAGCTTAGCGCCTAGCGGGGCAACCTACGAGCAGTACTTC. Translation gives CASSLAPSGATYEQYF.

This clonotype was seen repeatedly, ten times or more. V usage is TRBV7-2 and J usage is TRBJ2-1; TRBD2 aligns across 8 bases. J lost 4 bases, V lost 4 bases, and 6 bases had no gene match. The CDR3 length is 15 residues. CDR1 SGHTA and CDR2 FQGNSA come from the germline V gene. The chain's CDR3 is CASSSSLAAYNEQFF. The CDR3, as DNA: TGTGCCAGCAGCTCCTCACTAGCGGCGTACAATGAGCAGTTCTTC. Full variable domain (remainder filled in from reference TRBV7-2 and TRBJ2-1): GAGVSQSPSNKVTEKGKDVELRCDPISGHTALYWYRQSLGQGLEFLIYFQGNSAPDKSGLPSDRFSAERTGGSVSTLTIQRTQQEDSAVYLCASSSSLAAYNEQFFGPGTRLTVL.

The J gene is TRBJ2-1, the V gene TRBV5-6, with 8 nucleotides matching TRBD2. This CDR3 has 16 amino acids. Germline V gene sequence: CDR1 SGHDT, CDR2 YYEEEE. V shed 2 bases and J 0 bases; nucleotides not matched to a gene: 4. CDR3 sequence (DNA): TGTGCCAGCAGCTTACTAGCGGAGAGCTCCTACAATGAGCAGTTCTTC. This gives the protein CASSLLAESSYNEQFF.

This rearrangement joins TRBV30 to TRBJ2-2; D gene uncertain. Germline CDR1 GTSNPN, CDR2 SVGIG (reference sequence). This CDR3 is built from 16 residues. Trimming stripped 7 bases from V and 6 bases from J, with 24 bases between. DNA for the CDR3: TGTGCCTCAACCAGACGCTCCCTACGTATTGCCGGGGAGCTGTTTTTT. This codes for CASTRRSLRIAGELFF.

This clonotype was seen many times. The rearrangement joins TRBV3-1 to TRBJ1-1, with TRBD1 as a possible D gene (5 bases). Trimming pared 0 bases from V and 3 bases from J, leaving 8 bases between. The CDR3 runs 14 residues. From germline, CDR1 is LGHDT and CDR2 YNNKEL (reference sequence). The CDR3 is CASSQDVGDTEAFF. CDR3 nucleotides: TGTGCCAGCAGCCAAGACGTGGGGGACACTGAAGCTTTCTTT. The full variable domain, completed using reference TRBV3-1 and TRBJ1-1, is DTAVSQTPKYLVTQMGNDKSIKCEQNLGHDTMYWYKQDSKKFLKIMFSYNNKELIINETVPNRFSPKSPDKAHLNLHINSLELGDSAVYFCASSQDVGDTEAFFGQGTRLTVV.

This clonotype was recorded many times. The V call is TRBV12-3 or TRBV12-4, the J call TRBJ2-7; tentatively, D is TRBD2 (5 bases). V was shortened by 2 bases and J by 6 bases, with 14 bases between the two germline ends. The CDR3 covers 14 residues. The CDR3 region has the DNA TGTGCCAGCAGTTTACGGACTGGGAATTTCGAGCAGTACTTC. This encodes CASSLRTGNFEQYF.

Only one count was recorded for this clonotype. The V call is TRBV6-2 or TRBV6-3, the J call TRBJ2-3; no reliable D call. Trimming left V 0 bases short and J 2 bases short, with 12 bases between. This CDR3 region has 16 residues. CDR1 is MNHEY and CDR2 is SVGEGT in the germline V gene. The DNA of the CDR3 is TGTGCCAGCAGTTACTCGGCCCCCACACCCACAGATACGCAGTATTTT. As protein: CASSYSAPTPTDTQYF.

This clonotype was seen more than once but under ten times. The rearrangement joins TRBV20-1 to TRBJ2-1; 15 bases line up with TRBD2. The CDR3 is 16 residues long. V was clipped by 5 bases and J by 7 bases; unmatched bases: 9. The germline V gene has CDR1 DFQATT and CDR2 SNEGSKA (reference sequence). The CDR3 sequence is CSAPLGLAGGGNEQFF. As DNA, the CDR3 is TGCAGTGCTCCACTGGGACTAGCGGGAGGAGGGAATGAGCAGTTCTTC.

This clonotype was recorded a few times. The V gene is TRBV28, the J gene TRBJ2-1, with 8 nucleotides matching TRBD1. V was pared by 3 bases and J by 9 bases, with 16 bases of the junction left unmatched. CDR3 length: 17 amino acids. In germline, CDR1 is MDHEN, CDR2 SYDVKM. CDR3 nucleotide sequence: TGTGCCAGCAGTTTTATGGGGGTATCTAGACAGGGGAGTGAGCAGTTCTTC. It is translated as CASSFMGVSRQGSEQFF.

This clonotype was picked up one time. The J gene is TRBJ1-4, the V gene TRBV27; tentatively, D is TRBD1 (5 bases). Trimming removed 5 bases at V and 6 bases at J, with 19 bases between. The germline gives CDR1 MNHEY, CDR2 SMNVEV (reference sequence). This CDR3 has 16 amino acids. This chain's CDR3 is CASSPGHSFVDEKLFF. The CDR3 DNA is TGTGCCAGCAGTCCCGGACACTCGTTTGTAGATGAAAAACTGTTTTTT.